This passage covers 15 T cell receptor beta chains from one sample sequenced in a study of OX40 agonist ivuxolimab in advanced cancers. Measured with immunoSEQ multiplex PCR; TCRdb has only the in-frame clones, and not every one. Here the sample spans 9,500 to 15,000 clones, less than 85% being singletons. Specimen: CD4+ or CD8+ T cells sorted from blood, collected in a trial of the OX40 agonist ivuxolimab. Receptors originate from an adult with an advanced solid tumor such as melanoma, head and neck, liver or kidney cancer.

The rearrangement links TRBV27 to TRBJ2-5; either TRBD1 or TRBD2 may supply D (5 bases each). The CDR3 sequence is 14 residues long. Trimming took off 1 base at V and 3 bases at J, with 9 bases between the two ends. Germline CDR1 is MNHEY and CDR2 is SMNVEV (reference sequence). CDR3 residues: CASSLFGGEETQYF. In nucleotides, the CDR3 is TGTGCCAGCAGTTTATTTGGGGGAGAAGAGACCCAGTACTTC.

The rearrangement links TRBV6-1 to TRBJ1-5; D is unresolved. Germline V gene sequence: CDR1 MNHNS, CDR2 SASEGT. Trimming stripped 0 bases from V and 6 bases from J, with 9 bases between. The CDR3 covers 14 residues. The chain's CDR3 is CASSEALRGQPQHF. CDR3 bases: TGTGCCAGCAGTGAAGCGCTTCGGGGTCAGCCCCAGCATTTT.

This sequence joins TRBV7-8 and TRBJ2-5; TRBD2 matches 7 bases. This CDR3 is 16 amino acids long. Germline V CDR1 and CDR2: SGHVS, FQNEAQ. V lost 3 bases, J lost 2 bases, and 9 bases stayed unmatched. CDR3 residues: CASSFPIAGPQETQYF. The CDR3 DNA reads TGTGCCAGCAGCTTCCCAATAGCGGGTCCGCAAGAGACCCAGTACTTC.

The table lists this clone with a count of one. The J gene is TRBJ2-3, the V gene TRBV9; 9 bases are a match to TRBD2. The CDR3 is 14 amino acids. V was pared by 3 bases and J by 2 bases, with 1 base of the junction left unmatched. Germline V gives CDR1 SGDLS, CDR2 YYNGEE. The CDR3 sequence is CASSASGVTDTQYF. DNA for the CDR3: TGTGCCAGCAGCGCTAGCGGGGTCACAGATACGCAGTATTTT.

Here the CDR3 reads CASSMLQPGLVLGYNEQFF. In nucleotides, the CDR3 is TGTGCCAGCAGTATGCTTCAACCGGGACTAGTCCTCGGGTACAATGAGCAGTTCTTC. J is TRBJ2-1 and V is TRBV27; 8 bases are shared with TRBD2. The CDR3 extends over 19 amino acids. Germline CDR1 is MNHEY and CDR2 is SMNVEV (reference sequence). Unmatched junction bases numbered 19, after V lost 5 bases and J lost 4 bases.

The V and J genes are TRBV2 and TRBJ2-1; 13 bases agree with TRBD2. V trimming: 6 bases; J trimming: 0 bases; junction bases outside the gene matches: 5. The CDR3 is 17 residues long. CDR1 SNHLY and CDR2 FYNNEI come from the germline V gene. The CDR3 reads CASSWTSGGSSYNEQFF. In DNA form, the CDR3 reads TGTGCCAGCAGCTGGACTAGCGGGGGAAGCTCCTACAATGAGCAGTTCTTC.

This clone showed up just a few times. The CDR3 DNA is TGTGCCAGCAGTGAATTTGGCAGGGCGGGGGATGGCTACACCTTC. Its protein is CASSEFGRAGDGYTF. The chain joins TRBV25-1 to TRBJ1-2; TRBD1 is a possible D gene (5 bases). This CDR3 is 15 amino acids long. V lost 1 base, J lost 6 bases, and 15 bases lay in between. The germline V gene has CDR1 MGHDK and CDR2 SYGVNS.

V gene TRBV7-8 combines with J gene TRBJ2-1, with 12 bases identical to TRBD2. Germline V CDR1 and CDR2: SGHVS, FQNEAQ. The CDR3 length is 18 residues. V was pared by 5 bases and J by 7 bases, with 15 bases of the junction left unmatched. The CDR3: CASSAGGASGRAGNEQFF. The CDR3 region has the DNA TGTGCCAGCAGCGCAGGTGGGGCTAGCGGGAGGGCCGGGAATGAGCAGTTCTTC.

This clone is categorized as medium-sized (0.01 to 0.1%). The chain combines TRBV9 with TRBJ2-1; no definite D call. V lost 2 bases and J lost 7, with 4 bases in between. The CDR3 has 11 amino acids. Germline V gives CDR1 SGDLS, CDR2 YYNGEE. In nucleotides, the CDR3 is TGTGCCAGCAGCGTCAATAATGAGCAGTTCTTC. Translating gives CASSVNNEQFF.

The chain combines TRBV4-1 with TRBJ2-7; TRBD2 matches 10 bases. Germline CDR1 is MGHRA and CDR2 is YSYEKL. The CDR3 totals 16 residues. With V trimmed by 0 bases and J by 3 bases, 5 bases remained unmatched. CDR3 region: CASSQDQSSGSYEQYF. CDR3 coding DNA: TGCGCCAGCAGCCAAGATCAGTCTAGCGGGAGCTACGAGCAGTACTTC.

The chain carries TRBV5-1 and TRBJ1-1; D is possibly TRBD1 (5 bases). The CDR3 is 14 amino acids. Per the germline V gene, CDR1 is SGHRS and CDR2 is YFSETQ. The ends were cut back, 1 base at V and 1 base at J, with 8 bases in the middle. The CDR3 DNA follows: TGCGCCAGCAGCTTGAGGGGTGCGAACACTGAAGCTTTCTTT. Translated: CASSLRGANTEAFF.

The chain is built from TRBV9 and TRBJ1-3; D is uncertain. V was trimmed by 3 bases and J by 0 bases, leaving 16 bases between them. Germline CDR1 is SGDLS and CDR2 is YYNGEE. This CDR3 region has 17 residues. CDR3: CASSESRTSSSGNTIYF. The CDR3 DNA is TGTGCCAGCAGCGAAAGTCGGACGTCAAGCTCTGGAAACACCATATATTTT.

The genes are TRBV6-1 and TRBJ1-3; 7 nucleotides line up with TRBD1. The trim removed 10 bases at V and 4 bases at J, leaving 4 bases unmatched. The CDR3 consists of 12 residues. From germline, CDR1 is MNHNS and CDR2 SASEGT. As DNA, the CDR3 is TGTGCCACTGGGGACAGCGGAAACACCATATATTTT. Its translation: CATGDSGNTIYF.

The rearrangement links TRBV4-1 to TRBJ2-1; 11 nucleotides agree with TRBD1. V shed 3 bases and J 8 bases; nucleotides not matched to a gene: 12. The CDR3 runs to 17 residues. Germline CDR1 MGHRA, CDR2 YSYEKL. The CDR3 sequence: CASSHLTPGQGGDEQFF. CDR3 bases: TGCGCCAGCAGCCATCTGACACCGGGACAGGGGGGGGATGAGCAGTTCTTC.

This sequence joins TRBV2 and TRBJ2-2; TRBD1 might be the D (6 bases). The V gene's germline CDR1 is SNHLY and CDR2 FYNNEI. The CDR3 totals 14 residues. V lost 3 bases and J 3 bases, leaving 8 bases between the germline ends. CDR3 loop: CASSEGAYTGELFF. The CDR3 nucleotides read TGTGCCAGCAGTGAGGGGGCGTACACCGGGGAGCTGTTTTTT.